Below, 18 T cell receptor beta chains from the same sample are listed, as sequenced in a study of blood T cell repertoires in COVID-19. Assay: immunoSEQ multiplex PCR; the TCRdb copy retains only in-frame clones and omits some. The sample lists about 140,000 clones, 80% to 85% occurring once. Material: peripheral blood. These receptors came from a woman older than 75 with acute or convalescent COVID-19.

The chain's CDR3 is CASSQQGLDEQYF. Here the CDR3 DNA reads TGCGCCAGCAGCCAACAGGGGCTGGACGAGCAGTACTTC. This rearrangement joins TRBV4-1 to TRBJ2-7; tentatively, D is TRBD1 (6 bases). This CDR3 is 13 amino acids long. CDR1 and CDR2 (germline): MGHRA, YSYEKL. V lost 2 bases, J lost 5 bases, and 10 bases lay in between.

The chain recombines TRBV5-1 with TRBJ1-1; D unclear. The CDR3 runs to 16 residues. Per the germline V gene, CDR1 is SGHRS and CDR2 is YFSETQ. V gave up 0 bases and J gave up 0 bases, with 12 bases separating them. The CDR3 region is CASSLGFGLLNTEAFF. As DNA, the CDR3 is TGCGCCAGCAGCTTGGGGTTTGGGCTATTGAACACTGAAGCTTTCTTT.

This rearrangement joins TRBV29-1 to TRBJ1-1; D ambiguous. The CDR3 has 13 amino acids. Germline-derived CDR1 and CDR2 are SQVTM and ANQGSEA. Trimming shortened V by 5 bases and J by 1 base, and 11 bases separated the two germline ends. CDR3 protein: CSVLGVGNTEAFF. The CDR3 nucleotides are TGCAGCGTTCTCGGGGTGGGGAACACTGAAGCTTTCTTT.

The chain couples TRBV5-4 to TRBJ1-4; 7 bases match TRBD1. The CDR3 extends over 15 amino acids. Per the germline V gene, CDR1 is SGHNT and CDR2 is YYREEE (reference sequence). Trimming cost V 1 base and J 5 bases; bases outside gene matches: 5. The CDR3 DNA is TGTGCCAGCAGCTTGCCCCAGGGGGGCAATGAAAAACTGTTTTTT. Amino acid sequence: CASSLPQGGNEKLFF.

The chain links TRBV3-1 (or the pseudogene TRBV3-2) to TRBJ1-2, with D unclear. V was trimmed by 3 bases and J by 7 bases, leaving 18 bases between them. Germline V gene data show CDR1 as LGHDT and CDR2 as YNNKEL (reference sequence). The length of the CDR3 is 15 residues. CDR3 DNA: TGTGCCAGCAGCCACACCAGTGGTTCTCGGGTTGGCTACACCTTC. Protein: CASSHTSGSRVGYTF.

The rearrangement links TRBV5-1 to TRBJ2-1; maybe TRBD2 (5 bases). The V end lost 4 bases, the J end lost 0 bases, and 11 bases lay between the germline ends. The CDR3 spans 15 residues. Germline CDR1 SGHRS, CDR2 YFSETQ. CDR3 residues: CASSLAWSSYNEQFF. DNA for the CDR3: TGCGCCAGCAGCCTAGCATGGAGCTCCTACAATGAGCAGTTCTTC.

V gene TRBV6-5 combines with J gene TRBJ2-3; 12 bases match TRBD2. CDR1 and CDR2 from the germline V gene are MNHEY and SVGAGI. The V segment lost 8 bases and the J segment 3 bases; nucleotides outside the gene matches: 6. This CDR3 has 15 residues. The CDR3 is CASQKLAGGTDTQYF. Written as DNA, the CDR3 is TGTGCCAGCCAGAAACTAGCGGGGGGTACAGATACGCAGTATTTT.

The chain is built from TRBV18 and TRBJ2-7; D might be TRBD1 (6 bases). Trimming removed 0 bases at V and 0 bases at J, with 15 bases between. The CDR3 runs to 17 residues. From germline, CDR1 is KGHSH and CDR2 LQKENI. Here the CDR3 DNA reads TGTGCCAGCTCACCACCGCCAGGGGATAGGGTCTCCTACGAGCAGTACTTC. Protein sequence: CASSPPPGDRVSYEQYF.

The rearrangement links TRBV5-1 to TRBJ2-7; 15 positions match TRBD2. The V segment lost 4 bases and the J segment 5 bases; nucleotides outside the gene matches: 10. Germline V gene sequence: CDR1 SGHRS, CDR2 YFSETQ. The CDR3 spans 17 residues. In DNA, the CDR3 is TGCGCCAGCAGCCGGGGAGGGACTAGCGGGGGGATGGACGAGCAGTACTTC. Its protein product is CASSRGGTSGGMDEQYF.

The chain uses TRBV19 and TRBJ2-4; 8 bases are a match to TRBD1. J was trimmed by 12 bases and V by 2 bases; bases with no gene match: 9. CDR1 and CDR2 (germline): LNHDA, SQIVND (reference sequence). The CDR3 extends over 14 amino acids. CDR3 residues: CASSIIGDRGAQYF. The CDR3 DNA reads as TGTGCCAGTAGTATAATAGGAGACAGGGGAGCTCAGTACTTC. The entire variable domain, with the rest obtained from reference TRBV19 and TRBJ2-4, is as follows: DGGITQSPKYLFRKEGQNVTLSCEQNLNHDAMYWYRQDPGQGLRLIYYSQIVNDFQKGDIAEGYSVSREKKESFPLTVTSAQKNPTAFYLCASSIIGDRGAQYFGAGTRLSVL.

This clone has more than one count but fewer than ten. The chain joins TRBV6-2 or TRBV6-3 to TRBJ1-2; TRBD1 matches at 7 bases. Germline V gene data show CDR1 as MNHEY and CDR2 as SVGEGT. V dropped 6 bases and J dropped 0; count of bases not matched to a gene: 7. There are 15 residues in the CDR3. This chain's CDR3 is CASRPTGATNYGYTF. The CDR3 region has the DNA TGTGCCAGCAGGCCTACAGGGGCGACTAACTATGGCTACACCTTC.

The chain employs TRBV7-9 and TRBJ2-1; D is ambiguous. The germline gives CDR1 SEHNR, CDR2 FQNEAQ (reference sequence). The CDR3 is 14 amino acids. Trimming shortened V by 3 bases and J by 4 bases, and 10 bases separated the two germline ends. CDR3: CASSFLPSYNEQFF. Here the CDR3 DNA reads TGTGCCAGCAGCTTTCTGCCGAGTTACAATGAGCAGTTCTTC. Complete variable domain (other parts from reference TRBV7-9 and TRBJ2-1): DTGVSQNPRHKITKRGQNVTFRCDPISEHNRLYWYRQTLGQGPEFLTYFQNEAQLEKSRLLSDRFSAERPKGSFSTLEIQRTEQGDSAMYLCASSFLPSYNEQFFGPGTRLTVL.

DNA for the CDR3: TGTGCCAGCAGTTTTTTTAGTAGTTCAGGGTTGAGGCAGCCCCAGCATTTT. Translation: CASSFFSSSGLRQPQHF. The V and J genes are TRBV28 and TRBJ1-5; the D gene is possibly TRBD1 (5 bases). CDR1 is MDHEN, CDR2 SYDVKM, per germline. The CDR3 loop spans 17 amino acids. V was clipped by 3 bases and J by 7 bases, with 22 bases between them.

This sequence joins TRBV6-4 and TRBJ1-6; TRBD1 matches 8 bases. The CDR3 sequence is 14 residues long. The V gene's germline CDR1 is MRHNA and CDR2 SNTAGT. V shed 4 bases and J 6 bases; nucleotides not matched to a gene: 2. The CDR3: CASSVDRGNSPLHF. In DNA form, the CDR3 reads TGTGCCAGCAGTGTCGACAGGGGTAATTCACCCCTCCACTTT.

The chain employs TRBV5-1 and TRBJ1-2; D uncertain. The germline V gene encodes CDR1 SGHRS and CDR2 YFSETQ. The V gene lost 0 bases and the J gene lost 11 bases, with 8 bases spanning the gap. CDR3 length equals 11 residues. DNA for the CDR3: TGCGCCAGCAGCTTGGGGCCCTTGTACACCTTC. Amino acid sequence: CASSLGPLYTF. The whole variable domain, filled in from reference TRBV5-1 and TRBJ1-2, reads KAGVTQTPRYLIKTRGQQVTLSCSPISGHRSVSWYQQTPGQGLQFLFEYFSETQRNKGNFPGRFSGRQFSNSRSEMNVSTLELGDSALYLCASSLGPLYTFGSGTRLTVV.

The rearrangement uses TRBV5-4 and TRBJ1-4, with 9 nucleotides matching TRBD1. The V segment lost 3 bases and the J segment 5 bases; nucleotides outside the gene matches: 5. Germline V CDR1 and CDR2: SGHNT, YYREEE (reference sequence). The CDR3 contains 15 residues. CDR3 residues: CASSYRTGANEKLFF. The CDR3 DNA reads as TGTGCCAGCAGCTATCGGACAGGGGCGAATGAAAAACTGTTTTTT.

The chain joins TRBV10-3 to TRBJ2-7, with D perhaps matching TRBD1 (5 bases). CDR3 size: 13 residues. The V gene's germline CDR1 is ENHRY and CDR2 SYGVKD. Between the trimmed V and J ends, which lost 5 bases and 2 bases, there was a span of 10 bases. CDR3 sequence (DNA): TGTGCCATCAGTTCAGGGAAGACCTACGAGCAGTACTTC. Amino acids: CAISSGKTYEQYF.

V and J are TRBV19 and TRBJ1-2; D remains ambiguous. Trimming removed 0 bases from V and 5 bases from J, with 19 bases in between. The germline V gene has CDR1 LNHDA and CDR2 SQIVND (reference sequence). The CDR3 has 17 residues. The CDR3 sequence: CASSIDPGSPAGYGYTF. The CDR3 nucleotides are TGTGCCAGTAGTATAGATCCAGGATCCCCAGCCGGTTATGGCTACACCTTC.